Following are 32 T cell receptor beta chains from one sample sequenced in a study of cytomegalovirus exposure and HLA in healthy donors. Profiled with immunoSEQ multiplex PCR; TCRdb holds only in-frame clones, not every one. Among 150,000 to 170,000 clones, around 88% were seen once, and the ten largest hold about 20%. The sequenced material came from PBMCs. Receptors were obtained from a young man in good health and CMV-seropositive.

The gene calls are TRBV5-4 and TRBJ1-3; D ambiguous. The CDR3 is 15 residues long. Trimming shortened V by 4 bases and J by 0 bases, and 11 bases separated the two germline ends. Germline CDR1 and CDR2: SGHNT and YYREEE (reference sequence). DNA of the CDR3: TGTGCCAGCAGCACGACCGCGGGCTCTGGAAACACCATATATTTT. This translates into CASSTTAGSGNTIYF.

A single count supports this clone. The chain carries TRBV9 and TRBJ2-3, with D perhaps matching TRBD2 (6 bases). Germline V lookup: CDR1 SGDLS, CDR2 YYNGEE. The CDR3 has 15 residues. Trimming removed 6 bases at V and 6 bases at J, with 20 bases between. This CDR3 reads CASTNGGGPGDTQYF. CDR3 DNA sequence: TGTGCCAGCACCAACGGGGGTGGGCCGGGGGATACGCAGTATTTT.

The J gene is TRBJ2-1, the V gene TRBV6-5; the match to TRBD2 covers 7 bases. With V trimmed by 2 bases and J by 2 bases, 3 bases remained unmatched. Germline V lookup: CDR1 MNHEY, CDR2 SVGAGI. The CDR3 has 15 amino acids. CDR3 nucleotides: TGTGCCAGCAGTTACGCGGGAGTCACCTACAATGAGCAGTTCTTC. Its protein product is CASSYAGVTYNEQFF.

The chain carries TRBV7-2 and TRBJ2-3, with 7 bases fitting TRBD2. Germline V gives CDR1 SGHTA, CDR2 FQGNSA. With V trimmed by 6 bases and J by 8 bases, 14 bases remained unmatched. This CDR3 is built from 15 residues. CDR3 sequence (DNA): TGTGCCAGCAGGACTATGGGGGGGAGTGGGGCTACGCAGTATTTT. Translating gives CASRTMGGSGATQYF.

The V gene is TRBV12-5, the J gene TRBJ1-5; D might be TRBD1 (6 bases). Germline CDR1 and CDR2: LGHNT and FRNRAP. The CDR3 extends over 14 amino acids. V lost 3 bases and J lost 5, with 11 bases in between. CDR3 region: CASGLQGVDQPQHF. In DNA, the CDR3 is TGTGCTAGTGGTTTACAGGGCGTTGATCAGCCCCAGCATTTT.

The chain uses TRBV25-1 and TRBJ2-1, with TRBD2 as a possible D gene (6 bases). Trimming removed 3 bases from V and 1 base from J, with 13 bases in between. The CDR3 spans 16 residues. Germline V gene sequence: CDR1 MGHDK, CDR2 SYGVNS. In DNA, the CDR3 is TGTGCCAGCAGTGAGAAGGCGGGAATATCCTACAATGAGCAGTTCTTC. Amino acids: CASSEKAGISYNEQFF.

The genes are TRBV6-1 and TRBJ2-3; tentatively, D is TRBD2 (5 bases). Germline CDR1 is MNHNS and CDR2 is SASEGT. Trimming shortened V by 1 base and J by 3 bases, and 14 bases separated the two germline ends. The CDR3 covers 16 residues. For the CDR3, the DNA is TGTGCCAGCAGTGAAGTTCTAGGAGGCGCGACAGATACGCAGTATTTT. Amino acids: CASSEVLGGATDTQYF.

The rearrangement joins TRBV21-1 to TRBJ2-5; the table's D call of TRBD1 was not tested on the DNA. TRBV21-1 is a pseudogene. The length of the CDR3 is 14 residues. The CDR3 region has the DNA TGTGCCAGCAGCGAGTTCCAGGGGCAAGAGACCCAGTACTTC. This sequence encodes CASSEFQGQETQYF.

J is TRBJ2-1 and V is TRBV2; 8 nucleotides match TRBD1. Germline V gene lookup returns CDR1 SNHLY and CDR2 FYNNEI. After removal of 3 bases from V and 10 bases from J, the junction contained 5 bases not matched to a gene. This CDR3 has 13 residues. The chain's CDR3 is CASSDARGREQFF. CDR3 nucleotide sequence: TGTGCCAGCAGTGACGCCAGGGGGCGGGAGCAGTTCTTC.

The rearrangement joins TRBV20-1 to TRBJ2-7; perhaps TRBD2 as D (5 bases). The germline CDR1 and CDR2 sequences are DFQATT and SNEGSKA (reference sequence). Trimming took off 4 bases at V and 4 bases at J, with 8 bases between the two ends. The CDR3 length is 11 residues. CDR3 sequence reads: CSAKDLYEQYF. The CDR3 DNA reads as TGCAGTGCTAAGGACTTATACGAGCAGTACTTC.

V is TRBV5-1 and J is TRBJ1-5; D is possibly TRBD1 (5 bases). CDR3 length equals 14 residues. CDR1 and CDR2 from the germline V gene are SGHRS and YFSETQ. The V end was cut by 4 bases, the J end by 6 bases, with 14 bases between. The CDR3 loop is CASSAQGPGQPQHF. The CDR3 nucleotides are TGCGCCAGCAGCGCCCAGGGTCCTGGTCAGCCCCAGCATTTT.

The chain is built from TRBV6-5 and TRBJ1-4; D may be TRBD1 (6 bases). Trimming pared 6 bases from V and 6 bases from J, leaving 17 bases between. The CDR3 contains 15 residues. From germline, CDR1 is MNHEY and CDR2 SVGAGI. The CDR3 protein is CASSSTGSLDEKLFF. The CDR3 region has the DNA TGTGCCAGCAGCTCCACAGGGAGTCTGGATGAAAAACTGTTTTTT.

V gene TRBV4-2 combines with J gene TRBJ2-5; TRBD1 is a possible D gene (6 bases). Trimming pared 4 bases from V and 4 bases from J, leaving 10 bases between. This CDR3 is 13 amino acids long. Per the germline V gene, CDR1 is LGHNA and CDR2 is YNFKEQ. The CDR3 coding sequence is TGTGCCAGCAGCCGGGACAAGCTAGAGACCCAGTACTTC. Its translation: CASSRDKLETQYF.

The gene calls are TRBV30 and TRBJ1-1, with D possibly being TRBD1 (5 bases). Per the germline V gene, CDR1 is GTSNPN and CDR2 is SVGIG (reference sequence). V was clipped by 1 base and J by 1 base, with 13 bases between them. The CDR3 is made up of 15 amino acids. CDR3 DNA: TGTGCCTGGAGTGACCCGCGGGGGTGGAACACTGAAGCTTTCTTT. Protein sequence: CAWSDPRGWNTEAFF.

The J gene is TRBJ2-7, the V gene TRBV4-1, with D maybe TRBD1 (5 bases). Deletions cut 0 bases from V and 5 bases from J, with 8 bases between. Germline CDR1 is MGHRA and CDR2 is YSYEKL. The CDR3 totals 13 residues. The CDR3 here is CASSQEDIHEQYF. In DNA, the CDR3 is TGCGCCAGCAGCCAAGAGGACATCCACGAGCAGTACTTC.

This chain uses TRBV7-3 with TRBJ2-3; the match to TRBD2 covers 12 bases. The ends lost 1 base at V and 4 bases at J; junction bases unmatched: 12. CDR3 size: 19 residues. Per the germline V gene, CDR1 is SGHTA and CDR2 is FQGTGA. The DNA for the CDR3 is TGTGCCAGCAGCTTAAACCCCGCGACTAGCGGGAGTGTCGCAGATACGCAGTATTTT. It specifies CASSLNPATSGSVADTQYF.

This chain joins TRBV6-5 and TRBJ2-1; 8 bases agree with TRBD2. Germline V gives CDR1 MNHEY, CDR2 SVGAGI. The CDR3 is 14 residues long. V was pared by 7 bases and J by 6 bases, with 8 bases of the junction left unmatched. CDR3 residues: CASMEKRGFNEQFF. CDR3 bases: TGTGCCAGCATGGAGAAGCGGGGGTTCAATGAGCAGTTCTTC.

The chain joins TRBV2 to TRBJ2-1, with 13 bases that match TRBD2. Germline trimming cut 7 bases from V and 8 bases from J; bases unmatched to any gene: 5. CDR3 length equals 14 residues. From germline, CDR1 is SNHLY and CDR2 FYNNEI. CDR3 residues: CASKLAGGFDEQFF. The CDR3 DNA sequence: TGTGCCAGCAAACTAGCGGGAGGGTTCGATGAGCAGTTCTTC.

The chain links TRBV9 to TRBJ2-1, with TRBD2 as a possible D gene (7 bases). Germline V gives CDR1 SGDLS, CDR2 YYNGEE. This CDR3 comprises 15 residues. Trimming removed 4 bases at V and 4 bases at J, with 15 bases between. This CDR3 reads CASSFRGGAYNEQFF. CDR3 coding DNA: TGTGCCAGCAGCTTCCGCGGGGGCGCTTACAATGAGCAGTTCTTC.

The chain has TRBV25-1 and TRBJ1-3; D gene uncertain. In germline, CDR1 is MGHDK, CDR2 SYGVNS. The CDR3 has 17 amino acids. V shed 2 bases and J shed 0 bases, with 14 bases lying between them. The CDR3 loop is CASSEEGWQFSGNTIYF. DNA of the CDR3: TGTGCCAGCAGTGAAGAGGGATGGCAGTTCTCTGGAAACACCATATATTTT.

This sequence joins TRBV7-9 and TRBJ2-5; 15 nucleotides align to TRBD2. V was pared by 4 bases and J by 4 bases, with 13 bases of the junction left unmatched. There are 19 residues in the CDR3. The V gene's germline CDR1 is SEHNR and CDR2 FQNEAQ (reference sequence). CDR3 sequence: CASSWLRTSGRAGIETQYF. The CDR3 nucleotides are TGTGCCAGCAGCTGGTTACGGACTAGCGGGAGGGCCGGAATAGAGACCCAGTACTTC.

The chain has TRBV7-3 and TRBJ1-1; unclear D gene. V gave up 4 bases and J gave up 3 bases, with 9 bases separating them. Germline lookup yields CDR1 SGHTA and CDR2 FQGTGA. There are 13 residues in the CDR3. The DNA of the CDR3 is TGTGCCAGCAGCTCGCCGGGGTACACTGAAGCTTTCTTT. Its translation is CASSSPGYTEAFF.

The rearrangement links TRBV9 to TRBJ2-1, with a tentative D call TRBD1 (6 bases). In germline, CDR1 is SGDLS, CDR2 YYNGEE. V gave up 5 bases and J gave up 0 bases, with 27 bases separating them. CDR3 length: 20 amino acids. DNA for the CDR3: TGTGCCAGCAGGAGGGGGATGGGGCAGGGACGTCGCCCCTCCTACAATGAGCAGTTCTTC. Residues: CASRRGMGQGRRPSYNEQFF.

The chain carries TRBV5-1 and TRBJ1-4; D is ambiguous. Germline CDR1 SGHRS, CDR2 YFSETQ. The germline V and J ends were trimmed by 5 bases and 0 bases, with 8 bases remaining between them. The CDR3 is 14 amino acids. This CDR3 is CASRPEATNEKLFF. CDR3 in DNA: TGCGCCAGCAGGCCAGAGGCAACTAATGAAAAACTGTTTTTT.

This chain connects TRBV6-5 to TRBJ2-3; D is perhaps TRBD1 (6 bases). The CDR3 has 14 amino acids. CDR1 is MNHEY and CDR2 is SVGAGI in the germline V gene. Trimming left V 6 bases short and J 2 bases short, with 12 bases between. As DNA, the CDR3 is TGTGCCAGCAGACGGGACACCGCCACAGATACGCAGTATTTT. Translation gives CASRRDTATDTQYF.

The chain recombines TRBV5-6 with TRBJ2-1; 10 bases are shared with TRBD2. V lost 1 base to trimming and J lost 5 bases; unmatched junction nucleotides: 3. Germline lookup yields CDR1 SGHDT and CDR2 YYEEEE. The CDR3 extends over 15 amino acids. The CDR3 nucleotides read TGTGCCAGCAGCTTGTTAACTAGCGGGAACAATGAGCAGTTCTTC. Translation gives CASSLLTSGNNEQFF. The full variable domain, completed using reference TRBV5-6 and TRBJ2-1, is DAGVTQSPTHLIKTRGQQVTLRCSPKSGHDTVSWYQQALGQGPQFIFQYYEEEERQRGNFPDRFSGHQFPNYSSELNVNALLLGDSALYLCASSLLTSGNNEQFFGPGTRLTVL.

This clone was counted between two and nine times. The rearrangement links TRBV19 to TRBJ1-4; 11 positions match TRBD1. This CDR3 spans 14 amino acids. After removal of 6 bases from V and 8 bases from J, the junction contained 5 bases not matched to a gene. Germline lookup yields CDR1 LNHDA and CDR2 SQIVND (reference sequence). The CDR3 spells CASSPGTGGEKLFF. CDR3 sequence (DNA): TGTGCCAGTAGCCCTGGGACAGGGGGAGAAAAACTGTTTTTT.

V and J are TRBV2 and TRBJ1-1, with unresolved D. The germline V and J ends were trimmed by 7 bases and 1 base, with 10 bases remaining between them. The CDR3 covers 13 residues. The germline CDR1 and CDR2 sequences are SNHLY and FYNNEI. The CDR3 protein is CASTNGWNTEAFF. DNA for the CDR3: TGTGCCAGCACCAATGGCTGGAACACTGAAGCTTTCTTT.

This rearrangement joins TRBV7-7 to TRBJ2-5; the D is unclear. The CDR3 consists of 13 residues. CDR1 SSHAT and CDR2 FNYEAQ come from the germline V gene (reference sequence). V was pared by 5 bases and J by 4 bases, with 11 bases between. CDR3 residues: CASSQVSLETQYF. The CDR3 DNA reads TGTGCCAGCAGCCAGGTCTCCTTAGAGACCCAGTACTTC.

This chain uses TRBV5-6 with TRBJ1-1; D not certain. Between the trimmed V and J ends, which lost 2 bases and 4 bases, there was a span of 12 bases. CDR1 is SGHDT, CDR2 YYEEEE, per germline. The CDR3 length is 14 residues. The CDR3 sequence: CASSFITRSTEAFF. CDR3 bases: TGTGCCAGCAGCTTTATTACACGATCCACTGAAGCTTTCTTT.

V gene TRBV7-9 combines with J gene TRBJ2-1; D is possibly TRBD1 (5 bases). The CDR3 loop spans 16 amino acids. Looked up from germline, CDR1 is SEHNR and CDR2 is FQNEAQ (reference sequence). Trimming removed 2 bases at V and 8 bases at J, with 19 bases between. CDR3 nucleotide sequence: TGTGCCAGCAGCTTATTTGGCACAGCCAGGGCAGATGAGCAGTTCTTC. As protein: CASSLFGTARADEQFF. Together with reference TRBV7-9 and TRBJ2-1, the CDR3 gives the full variable domain: DTGVSQNPRHKITKRGQNVTFRCDPISEHNRLYWYRQTLGQGPEFLTYFQNEAQLEKSRLLSDRFSAERPKGSFSTLEIQRTEQGDSAMYLCASSLFGTARADEQFFGPGTRLTVL.

This rearrangement joins TRBV5-1 to TRBJ2-7; 7 bases are a match to TRBD1. This CDR3 contains 17 residues. Germline CDR1 is SGHRS and CDR2 is YFSETQ. V lost 0 bases, J lost 2 bases, and 11 bases stayed unmatched. The CDR3 protein is CASSLDGTAKPPYEQYF. The CDR3 DNA reads TGCGCCAGCAGCTTGGACGGGACAGCCAAACCTCCCTACGAGCAGTACTTC.